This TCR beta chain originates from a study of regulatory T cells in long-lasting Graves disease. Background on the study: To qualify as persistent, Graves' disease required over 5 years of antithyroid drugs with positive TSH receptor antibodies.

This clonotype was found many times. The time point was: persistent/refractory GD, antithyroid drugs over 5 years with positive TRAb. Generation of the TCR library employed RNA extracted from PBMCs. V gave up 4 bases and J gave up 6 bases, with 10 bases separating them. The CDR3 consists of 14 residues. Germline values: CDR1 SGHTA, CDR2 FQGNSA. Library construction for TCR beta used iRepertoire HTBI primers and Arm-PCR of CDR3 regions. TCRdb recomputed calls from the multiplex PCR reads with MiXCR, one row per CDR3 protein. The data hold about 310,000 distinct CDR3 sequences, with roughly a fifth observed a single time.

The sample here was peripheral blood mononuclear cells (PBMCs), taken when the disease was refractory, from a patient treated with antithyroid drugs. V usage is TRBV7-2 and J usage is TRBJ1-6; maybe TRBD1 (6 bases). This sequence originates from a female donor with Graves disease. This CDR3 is CASSSGEGNSPLHF. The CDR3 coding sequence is TGTGCCAGCAGCTCAGGGGAGGGTAATTCACCCCTCCACTTT.